The 27 T cell receptor beta chains below were found in one sample sequenced in a study of cytomegalovirus exposure and HLA in healthy donors. Vbeta (60) and Jbeta (13) primers were used in the PCR. Some clones are missing from TCRdb's copy, which holds only in-frame ones; the method was immunoSEQ multiplex PCR. The sample lists some 190,000 clones, 80% seen once, with around 1.4% in the top ten. Sequenced input: PBMCs. These receptors came from a girl under 18 in good health and CMV-seropositive.

In nucleotides, the CDR3 is TGTGCCAGCAATGGAGGACCGATGAACACTGAAGCTTTCTTT. Its translation is CASNGGPMNTEAFF. The chain is built from TRBV2 and TRBJ1-1, with unresolved D. The CDR3 has 14 residues. V was cut by 7 bases and J by 0 bases, with 12 bases left in between. The germline gives CDR1 SNHLY, CDR2 FYNNEI.

V gene TRBV4-3 combines with J gene TRBJ1-4, with 9 nucleotides matching TRBD1. The CDR3 has 17 residues. Unmatched junction bases numbered 6, after V lost 0 bases and J lost 4 bases. Germline V CDR1 and CDR2: LGHNA, YSLEER. Here the CDR3 DNA reads TGCGCCAGCAGCCAAGATTATGGGACAGGGCGTAATGAAAAACTGTTTTTT. Protein product: CASSQDYGTGRNEKLFF.

In its sample, this clone was seen a few times. The chain combines TRBV5-5 with TRBJ2-7; perhaps TRBD2 as D (6 bases). CDR3 length equals 15 residues. Germline V gene data show CDR1 as SGHKS and CDR2 as YYEKEE (reference sequence). V was clipped by 6 bases and J by 6 bases, with 22 bases between them. The CDR3 coding sequence is TGTGCCAGCACCCAAGGACGGGGGAAGTCCCTCGAGCAGTACTTC. Translating it yields CASTQGRGKSLEQYF.

The chain recombines TRBV9 with TRBJ2-5, with TRBD2 identical over 8 bases. The V gene end was trimmed by 2 bases and the J gene end by 2 bases; junction bases not matched to a gene: 5. Looked up from germline, CDR1 is SGDLS and CDR2 is YYNGEE. The CDR3 totals 15 residues. CDR3 in DNA: TGTGCCAGCAGCGTCGACGGGAGGGCGCAAGAGACCCAGTACTTC. As protein: CASSVDGRAQETQYF. Filled out from reference TRBV9 and TRBJ2-5, the complete variable domain reads DSGVTQTPKHLITATGQRVTLRCSPRSGDLSVYWYQQSLDQGLQFLIQYYNGEERAKGNILERFSAQQFPDLHSELNLSSLELGDSALYFCASSVDGRAQETQYFGPGTRLLVL.

The chain employs TRBV29-1 and TRBJ2-2; 7 bases are a match to TRBD1. V dropped 6 bases and J dropped 0; count of bases not matched to a gene: 10. Germline V CDR1 and CDR2: SQVTM, ANQGSEA. This CDR3 spans 16 amino acids. The chain's CDR3 is CSVLLRGGANTGELFF. As DNA, the CDR3 is TGCAGCGTACTCCTGAGAGGGGGCGCGAACACCGGGGAGCTGTTTTTT.

The chain is built from TRBV19 and TRBJ1-5; 7 bases map to TRBD1. This CDR3 spans 15 amino acids. CDR1 is LNHDA and CDR2 is SQIVND in the germline V gene (reference sequence). After removal of 4 bases from V and 0 bases from J, the junction contained 3 bases not matched to a gene. The CDR3 DNA follows: TGTGCCAGTAGTACGGACAGGTATAGCAATCAGCCCCAGCATTTT. Its protein is CASSTDRYSNQPQHF. Full variable domain (outside the CDR3, taken from reference TRBV19 and TRBJ1-5): DGGITQSPKYLFRKEGQNVTLSCEQNLNHDAMYWYRQDPGQGLRLIYYSQIVNDFQKGDIAEGYSVSREKKESFPLTVTSAQKNPTAFYLCASSTDRYSNQPQHFGDGTRLSIL.

V is TRBV27 and J is TRBJ1-5; D call uncertain. The CDR3 has 14 residues. Germline V gives CDR1 MNHEY, CDR2 SMNVEV (reference sequence). V was pared by 3 bases and J by 6 bases, with 12 bases between. CDR3 nucleotides: TGTGCCAGCAGTTTGGAACGGGGAAGTCAGCCCCAGCATTTT. Translating it yields CASSLERGSQPQHF.

The chain uses TRBV30 and TRBJ2-7, with TRBD2 matching 7 bases. The germline CDR1 and CDR2 sequences are GTSNPN and SVGIG (reference sequence). With V trimmed by 1 base and J by 9 bases, 9 bases remained unmatched. The CDR3 extends over 13 amino acids. CDR3 region: CAWSGGGRSRQYF. The CDR3 DNA follows: TGTGCCTGGAGTGGGGGCGGGAGAAGTAGGCAGTACTTC.

The table lists this clone with a count of one. This chain joins TRBV4-1 and TRBJ1-1, with D possibly TRBD1 on 5 matching bases. Germline V gives CDR1 MGHRA, CDR2 YSYEKL. Trimming shortened V by 4 bases and J by 7 bases, and 13 bases separated the two germline ends. The CDR3 covers 13 residues. The CDR3 spells CASSLLGGDEAFF. The CDR3, as DNA: TGCGCCAGCAGCCTTCTCGGGGGAGATGAAGCTTTCTTT.

CDR3 amino acids: CASSVAGQPTGELFF. The CDR3, as DNA: TGTGCCAGCAGCGTAGCGGGACAGCCCACCGGGGAGCTGTTTTTT. The V gene is TRBV9, the J gene TRBJ2-2, with 7 bases lining up with TRBD1. V lost 0 bases to trimming and J lost 4 bases; unmatched junction nucleotides: 3. Germline CDR1 SGDLS, CDR2 YYNGEE. The CDR3 runs 15 residues. Using reference TRBV9 and TRBJ2-2 for the parts outside the CDR3, the full variable domain is DSGVTQTPKHLITATGQRVTLRCSPRSGDLSVYWYQQSLDQGLQFLIQYYNGEERAKGNILERFSAQQFPDLHSELNLSSLELGDSALYFCASSVAGQPTGELFFGEGSRLTVL.

The chain is built from TRBV7-9 and TRBJ1-1, with D maybe TRBD1 (5 bases). Looked up from germline, CDR1 is SEHNR and CDR2 is FQNEAQ (reference sequence). The CDR3 covers 15 residues. Trimming shortened V by 1 base and J by 1 base, and 10 bases separated the two germline ends. The CDR3 is CASSLGQGGNTEAFF. In DNA, the CDR3 is TGTGCCAGCAGCTTAGGCCAGGGAGGGAACACTGAAGCTTTCTTT.

The chain recombines TRBV12-5 with TRBJ1-2, with 8 bases lining up with TRBD1. The length of the CDR3 is 15 residues. Germline trimming cut 3 bases from V and 4 bases from J; bases unmatched to any gene: 7. From germline, CDR1 is LGHNT and CDR2 FRNRAP. The CDR3 DNA is TGTGCTAGTGGTTTACCCAGGGGGCTTGGCTATGGCTACACCTTC. Protein product: CASGLPRGLGYGYTF.

The chain uses TRBV9 and TRBJ2-1; TRBD2 agrees at 7 bases. This CDR3 region has 17 residues. Trimming took 1 base from V and 4 from J; bases not matched to a gene: 11. Germline CDR1 SGDLS, CDR2 YYNGEE. The chain's CDR3 is CASSVYTAGPPYNEQFF. In nucleotides, the CDR3 is TGTGCCAGCAGCGTATACACAGCGGGACCCCCTTACAATGAGCAGTTCTTC.

This chain connects TRBV18 to TRBJ1-1, with D possibly being TRBD1 (6 bases). V lost 4 bases and J lost 11, with 17 bases in between. Germline-derived CDR1 and CDR2 are KGHSH and LQKENI. CDR3 size: 13 residues. The CDR3 bases are TGTGCCAGCTCACTTCCGACAGGAGGCCGGGCTTTCTTT. Translation gives CASSLPTGGRAFF. Full variable domain (rest looked up from reference TRBV18 and TRBJ1-1): NAGVMQNPRHLVRRRGQEARLRCSPMKGHSHVYWYRQLPEEGLKFMVYLQKENIIDESGMPKERFSAEFPKEGPSILRIQQVVRGDSAAYFCASSLPTGGRAFFGQGTRLTVV.

A few counts support this clone. The V call is TRBV25-1, the J call TRBJ1-1; possible D gene TRBD1, 6 bases. Germline assignment: CDR1 MGHDK and CDR2 SYGVNS. V lost 5 bases to trimming and J lost 3 bases, with 10 bases between them. The CDR3 is 13 residues long. The CDR3 sequence is CASSHQGYTEAFF. The CDR3 nucleotides read TGTGCCAGCAGTCATCAGGGGTACACTGAAGCTTTCTTT.

This clone was observed a single time. The CDR3 nucleotides are TGTGCCAGCAGCTCGGCGGGAGCACAAGAGACCCAGTACTTC. This encodes CASSSAGAQETQYF. The chain uses TRBV5-6 and TRBJ2-5, with TRBD2 matching 7 bases. The ends lost 3 bases at V and 2 bases at J; junction bases unmatched: 4. This CDR3 contains 14 residues. Germline V gene sequence: CDR1 SGHDT, CDR2 YYEEEE. Full variable domain (remainder filled in from reference TRBV5-6 and TRBJ2-5): DAGVTQSPTHLIKTRGQQVTLRCSPKSGHDTVSWYQQALGQGPQFIFQYYEEEERQRGNFPDRFSGHQFPNYSSELNVNALLLGDSALYLCASSSAGAQETQYFGPGTRLLVL.

The chain uses TRBV5-6 and TRBJ2-5; TRBD2 aligns across 7 bases. Germline loops: CDR1 SGHDT, CDR2 YYEEEE. CDR3 length equals 14 residues. The trim removed 6 bases at V and 6 bases at J, leaving 11 bases unmatched. The CDR3 is CASTPSGLVKTQYF. In nucleotides, the CDR3 is TGTGCCAGCACCCCCTCTGGACTAGTCAAGACCCAGTACTTC.

The chain is built from TRBV7-9 and TRBJ2-6; 14 bases are shared with TRBD2. The V gene end was trimmed by 5 bases and the J gene end by 2 bases; junction bases not matched to a gene: 8. This CDR3 has 19 amino acids. CDR1 and CDR2 from the germline V gene are SEHNR and FQNEAQ (reference sequence). This chain's CDR3 is CASSEGLAGGLAGANVLTF. The CDR3 DNA follows: TGTGCCAGCAGCGAAGGACTAGCGGGAGGCCTGGCTGGGGCCAACGTCCTGACTTTC.

Concerning this clone: The same CDR3 also results from other DNA sequences found in this sample. J is TRBJ2-7 and V is TRBV6-6, with D unclear. Germline V lookup: CDR1 MNHNY, CDR2 SVGAGI (reference sequence). Deletions cut 2 bases from V and 1 base from J, with 6 bases between. CDR3 size: 13 residues. CDR3 in amino acids: CASSYGASYEQYF. The CDR3 coding sequence is TGTGCCAGCAGTTACGGTGCGTCCTACGAGCAGTACTTC.

This chain connects TRBV5-8 to TRBJ1-2; D is undetermined. V was clipped by 4 bases and J by 8 bases, with 6 bases between them. This CDR3 comprises 10 residues. Germline-derived CDR1 and CDR2 are SGHTS and YDEGEE. The CDR3 bases are TGTGCCAGCAGCCGAGGAGGCTACACCTTC. Translated: CASSRGGYTF.

V gene TRBV7-9 combines with J gene TRBJ1-4; 9 positions agree with TRBD1. Germline CDR1 is SEHNR and CDR2 is FQNEAQ (reference sequence). J gave up 8 bases and V 4 bases, and 11 bases lay outside the gene matches. CDR3 length: 16 amino acids. CDR3 region: CASSWGDREFGEKLFF. In nucleotides, the CDR3 is TGTGCCAGCAGCTGGGGGGACAGGGAGTTCGGGGAAAAACTGTTTTTT.

The gene calls are TRBV13 and TRBJ1-2; D is unclear. Germline CDR1 is PRHDT and CDR2 is FYEKMQ (reference sequence). The CDR3 has 12 residues. The V end lost 8 bases, the J end lost 3 bases, and 10 bases lay between the germline ends. CDR3 protein: CASGRRYYGYTF. CDR3 nucleotides: TGTGCCAGCGGGCGAAGGTACTATGGCTACACCTTC.

This clone was found once. The chain joins TRBV27 to TRBJ1-1; no clear D. This CDR3 spans 14 amino acids. The ends were cut back, 5 bases at V and 0 bases at J, with 10 bases in the middle. Germline assignment: CDR1 MNHEY and CDR2 SMNVEV (reference sequence). This CDR3 is CASSPWLMNTEAFF. Here the CDR3 DNA reads TGTGCCAGCAGTCCTTGGCTGATGAACACTGAAGCTTTCTTT.

J is TRBJ2-7 and V is TRBV7-7, with TRBD2 as a possible D gene (5 bases). Trimming pared 6 bases from V and 0 bases from J, leaving 12 bases between. The germline V gene has CDR1 SSHAT and CDR2 FNYEAQ (reference sequence). This CDR3 has 14 residues. CDR3 region: CASSSSDDSYEQYF. The CDR3 coding sequence is TGTGCCAGCAGTAGTAGCGACGACTCCTACGAGCAGTACTTC.

The rearrangement uses TRBV5-8 and TRBJ1-3; no definite D call. The V end was cut by 0 bases, the J end by 4 bases, with 11 bases between. From germline, CDR1 is SGHTS and CDR2 YDEGEE. This CDR3 region has 15 residues. The CDR3 protein is CASSLGTNSGNTIYF. The CDR3 bases are TGTGCCAGCAGCTTGGGGACTAACTCGGGAAACACCATATATTTT.

This clone was observed once. CDR3 protein: CAWSRLAGGRWETQYF. The CDR3 bases are TGTGCCTGGAGTCGACTAGCGGGAGGTCGGTGGGAGACCCAGTACTTC. The genes are TRBV30 and TRBJ2-5; 13 positions agree with TRBD2. Trimming removed 2 bases from V and 5 bases from J; junction bases left unmatched: 8. The CDR3 has 16 residues. Germline values: CDR1 GTSNPN, CDR2 SVGIG (reference sequence). Drawing the rest from reference TRBV30 and TRBJ2-5, the complete variable domain is SQTIHQWPATLVQPVGSPLSLECTVEGTSNPNLYWYRQAAGRGLQLLFYSVGIGQISSEVPQNLSASRPQDRQFILSSKKLLLSDSGFYLCAWSRLAGGRWETQYFGPGTRLLVL.

Only a few counts were recorded for this clone. V is TRBV5-1 and J is TRBJ1-3; 8 nucleotides match TRBD1. The V segment lost 4 bases and the J segment 8 bases; nucleotides outside the gene matches: 11. Germline CDR1 SGHRS, CDR2 YFSETQ. The CDR3 has 15 amino acids. CDR3 nucleotide sequence: TGCGCCAGCAGCCTATGGACAGGGAAGATGGACACCATATATTTT. Translated, it gives CASSLWTGKMDTIYF.